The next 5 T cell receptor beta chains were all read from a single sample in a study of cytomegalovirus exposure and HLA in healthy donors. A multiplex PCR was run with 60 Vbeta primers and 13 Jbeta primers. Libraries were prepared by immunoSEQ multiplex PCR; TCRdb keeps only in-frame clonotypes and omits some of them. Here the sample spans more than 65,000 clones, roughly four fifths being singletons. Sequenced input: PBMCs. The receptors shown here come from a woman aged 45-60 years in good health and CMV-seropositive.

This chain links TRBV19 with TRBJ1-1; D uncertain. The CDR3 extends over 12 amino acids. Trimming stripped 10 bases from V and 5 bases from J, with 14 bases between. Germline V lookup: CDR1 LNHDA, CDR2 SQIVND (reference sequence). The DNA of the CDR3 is TGTGCCACAGCTTCGAGGTGGACTGAAGCTTTCTTT. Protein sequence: CATASRWTEAFF.

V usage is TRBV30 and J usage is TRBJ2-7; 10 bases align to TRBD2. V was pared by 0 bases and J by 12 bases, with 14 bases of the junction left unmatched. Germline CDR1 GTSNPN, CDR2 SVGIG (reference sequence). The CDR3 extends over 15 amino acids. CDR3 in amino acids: CAWSVTDDAAGGMYF. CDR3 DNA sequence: TGTGCCTGGAGTGTAACGGATGATGCAGCGGGAGGGATGTACTTC.

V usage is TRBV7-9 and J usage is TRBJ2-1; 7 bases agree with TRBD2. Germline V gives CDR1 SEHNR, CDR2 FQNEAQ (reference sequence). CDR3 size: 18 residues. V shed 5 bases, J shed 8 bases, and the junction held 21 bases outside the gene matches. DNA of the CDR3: TGTGCCAGCAGCCCCCCGCCGGGACTAACAAGGAAGGGCGATGAGCAGTTCTTC. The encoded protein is CASSPPPGLTRKGDEQFF.

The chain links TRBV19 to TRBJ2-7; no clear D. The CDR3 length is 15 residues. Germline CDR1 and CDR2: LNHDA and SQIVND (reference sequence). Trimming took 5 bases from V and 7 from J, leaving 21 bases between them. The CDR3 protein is CASSSLTVRPVEQYF. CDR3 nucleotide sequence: TGTGCCAGTAGTTCCCTAACAGTGCGCCCCGTTGAGCAGTACTTC.

The CDR3 region has the DNA TGTGCCTGGAGCTTCGTGGGGACAGGGGGCTACACCTTC. Translating gives CAWSFVGTGGYTF. The chain is built from TRBV30 and TRBJ1-2, with 9 bases that match TRBD1. Per germline, CDR1 GTSNPN and CDR2 SVGIG (reference sequence). V was pared by 3 bases and J by 8 bases, with 7 bases of the junction left unmatched. The CDR3 is 13 amino acids.